These T cell receptor beta chains were read from a single sample in a study of cytomegalovirus exposure and HLA in healthy donors. TCRdb's copy holds only in-frame clones and misses some; the assay was immunoSEQ multiplex PCR. The table shows tens of thousands of clones, with roughly 71% occurring only once. Sequenced sample: PBMCs. The receptors here all came from a man between 70 and 80 years old in good health and CMV-seronegative. Both conserved end residues are part of each CDR3. D genes are given only for firm matches. Clone size is given for some rows only: seen once, a few or many times, or a class if the clone is expanded.

>TRBJ2-5|TRBD2|NA|TRBV4-1
CASSQDRTSGGYDQYF
TGCGCCAGCAGCCAAGATCGCACTAGCGGGGGGTATGACCAGTACTTC
>TRBJ1-3|NA|NA|TRBV28
CASSPPGQGTGNTIYF
TGTGCCAGCAGCCCCCCCGGGCAGGGAACTGGAAACACCATATATTTT
>TRBJ1-2|NA|NA|TRBV5-6
CASSLAGDGYTF
TGTGCCAGCAGCTTGGCCGGGGATGGCTACACCTTC
>TRBJ2-3|NA|once|TRBV11-2
CASSRSGAETDTQYF
TGTGCCAGCAGCCGGTCAGGGGCTGAAACAGATACGCAGTATTTT
>TRBJ2-1|TRBD2|NA|TRBV18
CASSPPGTRVNEQFF
TGTGCCAGCTCACCCCCCGGGACTAGGGTCAATGAGCAGTTCTTC
>TRBJ1-2|TRBD1|NA|TRBV27
CASSSTRADRDTGYTF
TGTGCCAGCAGTTCCACCCGGGCGGACAGGGACACTGGCTACACCTTC
>TRBJ2-3|TRBD2|NA|TRBV5-1
CASSPGLAGIATDTQYF
TGCGCCAGCAGCCCGGGACTAGCGGGAATTGCCACAGATACGCAGTATTTT
>TRBJ1-2|NA|NA|TRBV18
CASSPQKGENYGYTF
TGTGCCAGCTCACCACAAAAAGGAGAGAACTATGGCTACACCTTC
>TRBJ1-1|NA|NA|TRBV25-1
CASSEQAAEAFF
TGTGCCAGCAGTGAGCAGGCCGCTGAAGCTTTCTTT
>TRBJ2-7|TRBD2|many|TRBV6-6
CASSNGLAGDEQYF
TGTGCCAGCAGTAACGGACTAGCGGGAGACGAGCAGTACTTC
>TRBJ1-4|NA|NA|TRBV18
CASSLDITGRKLFF
TGTGCCAGCTCACTGGACATTACAGGGCGAAAACTGTTTTTT
>TRBJ2-7|NA|once|TRBV5-1
CASTPPSGYDYEQYF
TGCGCCAGCACCCCTCCATCGGGTTATGACTACGAGCAGTACTTC
>TRBJ1-5|NA|NA|TRBV6-1
CASSAAEDQPQHF
TGTGCCAGCAGTGCGGCAGAGGATCAGCCCCAGCATTTT
>TRBJ2-1|TRBD2|NA|TRBV9
CASSVGLAGARSSYNEQFF
TGTGCCAGCAGCGTCGGACTAGCGGGGGCTCGGAGCTCCTACAATGAGCAGTTCTTC
>TRBJ2-1|TRBD1|NA|TRBV7-6
CASSLGQPYNEQFF
TGTGCCAGCAGCCTGGGACAGCCCTACAATGAGCAGTTCTTC
>TRBJ1-5|NA|NA|TRBV28
CASSLPRDLGNQPQHF
TGTGCCAGCAGTTTACCTAGGGACTTGGGCAATCAGCCCCAGCATTTT
>TRBJ1-1|NA|NA|TRBV7-8
CASSLGEGFLEAFF
TGTGCCAGCAGCTTAGGAGAGGGCTTTTTGGAAGCTTTCTTT
>TRBJ2-2|TRBD2|NA|TRBV7-2
CASSYRGRGDGELFF
TGTGCCAGCAGCTATCGAGGGAGGGGTGACGGGGAGCTGTTTTTT
>TRBJ2-7|NA|NA|TRBV28
CASSSDSPSYEQYF
TGTGCCAGCAGTTCGGACAGCCCCTCCTACGAGCAGTACTTC
>TRBJ1-1|TRBD1|NA|TRBV18
CASSGDSHTEAFF
TGTGCCAGCTCAGGGGACAGTCACACTGAAGCTTTCTTT
>TRBJ2-2|TRBD2|NA|TRBV7-9
CASSFLAGMNTGELFF
TGTGCCAGCAGCTTTTTAGCGGGGATGAACACCGGGGAGCTGTTTTTT
>TRBJ2-1|TRBD2|NA|TRBV7-9
CSSSSTGTSVIIFNEQFF
TGTTCCAGCAGCTCCACGGGGACTAGCGTAATTATCTTCAATGAGCAGTTCTTC
>TRBJ2-1|TRBD2|NA|TRBV5-1
CASSMGLAGAEQFF
TGCGCCAGCAGTATGGGACTAGCGGGAGCTGAGCAGTTCTTC
>TRBJ1-4|TRBD1|NA|TRBV6-6
CASSYGTGGRNEKLFF
TGTGCCAGCAGTTACGGGACAGGGGGGAGAAACGAAAAACTGTTTTTT
>TRBJ1-4|NA|NA|TRBV7-8
CASSLGQNEKLFF
TGTGCCAGCAGCTTAGGACAGAATGAAAAACTGTTTTTT
>TRBJ1-6|TRBD1|medium-sized|TRBV5-5
CASSFRTGEPLHF
TGTGCCAGCAGCTTTCGTACAGGGGAACCCCTCCACTTT
>TRBJ2-3|TRBD1|NA|TRBV10-1
CASSSGTGEGTQYF
TGCGCCAGCAGTTCCGGGACAGGGGAAGGTACGCAGTATTTT
>TRBJ1-2|NA|few|TRBV6-5
CASSYSRGYGYTF
TGTGCCAGCAGTTACTCCCGGGGGTATGGCTACACCTTC
>TRBJ2-2|NA|NA|TRBV5-1
CASTTGTNTNTGELFF
TGCGCCAGCACTACCGGGACAAATACGAACACCGGGGAGCTGTTTTTT
>TRBJ1-2|TRBD1|NA|TRBV7-8
CASSLDHRGLNYGYTF
TGTGCCAGCAGCTTAGATCACAGGGGTCTTAACTATGGCTACACCTTC
>TRBJ2-3|TRBD2|NA|TRBV11-2
CASSFSSGRANTQYF
TGTGCCAGCAGCTTCAGTAGCGGGAGGGCCAATACGCAGTATTTT
>TRBJ2-7|NA|NA|TRBV5-1
CASSLDDVSGDEQYF
TGCGCCAGCAGCTTGGACGACGTGTCGGGGGACGAGCAGTACTTC
>TRBJ1-3|NA|NA|TRBV5-1
CASSLTSSGNTIYF
TGCGCCAGCAGCTTGACATCCTCTGGAAACACCATATATTTT
>TRBJ2-1|TRBD2|NA|TRBV5-1
CASSFSGDAYNEQFF
TGCGCCAGCAGCTTTAGCGGGGACGCCTACAATGAGCAGTTCTTC
>TRBJ2-5|TRBD2|NA|TRBV2
CAGGEVEGETQYF
TGTGCCGGGGGGGAGGTGGAGGGAGAGACCCAGTACTTC
>TRBJ2-3|NA|few|TRBV5-1
CASSLAGGTDTQYF
TGCGCCAGCAGCTTGGCAGGTGGCACAGATACGCAGTATTTT
>TRBJ1-5|NA|NA|TRBV7-9
CASSMDKNQPQHF
TGTGCCAGCAGCATGGACAAAAATCAGCCCCAGCATTTT
>TRBJ2-7|TRBD1|once|TRBV29-1
CSVRTAQGPYEQYF
TGCAGCGTCCGAACCGCACAGGGGCCCTACGAGCAGTACTTC